Each of the 8 T cell receptor beta chains below was sequenced from the same sample in a study of early T cells in non-severe SARS-CoV-2 infection. TCRdb itself ran the 5' RACE reads through MiXCR, one entry per CDR3 protein. The table has tens of thousands of distinct CDR3 sequences, about 15% seen once; the top ten hold around 0.58%. Sequences were obtained from whole blood. The receptors were sampled from an adult who was a healthcare worker with PCR-confirmed SARS-CoV-2 infection or an uninfected control (not recorded which).

At least ten counts were recorded for this clonotype. The rearrangement joins TRBV6-1 to TRBJ2-1; 9 bases line up with TRBD1. Trimming removed 6 bases from V and 3 bases from J; junction bases left unmatched: 3. Germline V CDR1 and CDR2: MNHNS, SASEGT. The CDR3 is made up of 14 amino acids. CDR3 protein: CASREGQGYNEQFF. In DNA, the CDR3 is TGTGCCAGCAGAGAGGGACAGGGCTACAATGAGCAGTTCTTC.

V and J are TRBV7-2 and TRBJ2-1, with D perhaps TRBD2 (6 bases). CDR3 size: 14 residues. Germline V gene sequence: CDR1 SGHTA, CDR2 FQGNSA. The V gene lost 1 base and the J gene lost 5 bases, with 9 bases spanning the gap. CDR3 DNA: TGTGCCAGCAGCTTAGGGACTACCGACAATGAGCAGTTCTTC. Its translation: CASSLGTTDNEQFF. Together with reference TRBV7-2 and TRBJ2-1, the CDR3 gives the full variable domain: GAGVSQSPSNKVTEKGKDVELRCDPISGHTALYWYRQSLGQGLEFLIYFQGNSAPDKSGLPSDRFSAERTGGSVSTLTIQRTQQEDSAVYLCASSLGTTDNEQFFGPGTRLTVL.

This clonotype was counted a few times. V gene TRBV5-4 combines with J gene TRBJ1-2; maybe TRBD1 (6 bases). The germline gives CDR1 SGHNT, CDR2 YYREEE (reference sequence). V was clipped by 4 bases and J by 4 bases, with 20 bases between them. The CDR3 runs 16 residues. CDR3 region: CASSLPGAFEAYGYTF. DNA for the CDR3: TGTGCCAGCAGCCTCCCAGGGGCGTTTGAGGCCTATGGCTACACCTTC.

The rearrangement joins TRBV6-5 to TRBJ2-2; no definite D call. This CDR3 spans 16 amino acids. Germline lookup yields CDR1 MNHEY and CDR2 SVGAGI. V was clipped by 0 bases and J by 0 bases, with 8 bases between them. This CDR3 is CASSYSMDANTGELFF. CDR3 sequence (DNA): TGTGCCAGCAGTTACTCGATGGACGCGAACACCGGGGAGCTGTTTTTT.

For the CDR3, the DNA is TGTGCCAGCAGTGAAGACAGGATTAGCAATCAGCCCCAGCATTTT. Protein sequence: CASSEDRISNQPQHF. The chain couples TRBV2 to TRBJ1-5; maybe TRBD1 (5 bases). From germline, CDR1 is SNHLY and CDR2 FYNNEI. Trimming pared 1 base from V and 0 bases from J, leaving 7 bases between. This CDR3 is 15 amino acids long. The whole variable domain, remainder taken from reference TRBV2 and TRBJ1-5, is EPEVTQTPSHQVTQMGQEVILRCVPISNHLYFYWYRQILGQKVEFLVSFYNNEISEKSEIFDDQFSVERPDGSNFTLKIRSTKLEDSAMYFCASSEDRISNQPQHFGDGTRLSIL.

This clonotype was observed a single time. This chain connects TRBV6-2 or TRBV6-3 to TRBJ2-4, with TRBD1 identical over 7 bases. Germline loops: CDR1 MNHEY, CDR2 SVGEGT. J was trimmed by 3 bases and V by 7 bases; bases with no gene match: 12. The CDR3 is 16 amino acids. CDR3 region: CASKPLRQGNKNIQYF. The CDR3, as DNA: TGTGCCAGCAAGCCCCTCCGACAGGGTAACAAAAACATTCAGTACTTC.

There are a few counts of this clonotype. CDR3 sequence: CASSYYLSEKLFF. The DNA of the CDR3 is TGTGCCAGCAGTTATTATCTCAGCGAAAAACTGTTTTTT. This chain connects TRBV6-2 or TRBV6-3 to TRBJ1-4; D is ambiguous. The CDR3 loop spans 13 amino acids. Trimming took 3 bases from V and 8 from J, leaving 10 bases between them. CDR1 is MNHEY and CDR2 is SVGEGT in the germline V gene.

This clonotype was seen many times. This chain uses TRBV11-2 with TRBJ2-1, with D unresolved. CDR3 length: 13 residues. V was clipped by 0 bases and J by 11 bases, with 11 bases between them. Looked up from germline, CDR1 is SGHAT and CDR2 is FQNNGV. CDR3: CASSLDVWVKQFF. CDR3 in DNA: TGTGCCAGCAGCTTAGATGTATGGGTAAAGCAGTTCTTC.